A single sample is the source of the 3 T cell receptor beta chains below, sequenced in a study of regulatory T cells in long-lasting Graves disease. Regarding time point: newly diagnosed GD, antithyroid drugs for less than 3 months. PBMC RNA was the source of the TCR library. Researchers made TCR beta libraries by using iRepertoire HTBI primers and running Arm-PCR on CDR3 regions. TCRdb independently ran MiXCR on the multiplex PCR reads; one entry per CDR3 protein. In the table there are approximately 460,000 distinct CDR3 sequences, roughly 15% of which are singletons. Separately, the same data were catalogued under a study of T cells in Graves' hyperthyroidism and ophthalmopathy.

Sequencing was performed on peripheral blood mononuclear cells (PBMCs), taken at new diagnosis, from a patient treated with antithyroid drugs. The receptors shown here come from a woman aged 25 to 39 with Graves disease.

Of note for this clonotype: The junction departs from germline at one end; a sequencing error may be responsible. The V gene is TRBV7-3, the J gene TRBJ2-3; unclear D gene. CDR3 size: 12 residues. Germline CDR1 is SGHTA and CDR2 is FQGTGA. DNA of the CDR3: TGTGCCAGCAGCCCCGGCACAGATACGCAGTGTTTT. It specifies CASSPGTDTQCF.

This clonotype showed up many times. This chain joins TRBV2 and TRBJ2-4; D gene uncertain. The CDR3 has 14 residues. V gave up 6 bases and J gave up 9 bases, with 18 bases separating them. CDR1 is SNHLY and CDR2 is FYNNEI in the germline V gene. CDR3 sequence: CASRFPSTEIIQYF. In DNA form, the CDR3 reads TGTGCCAGCAGGTTCCCCTCGACTGAAATCATTCAGTACTTC.

The chain's CDR3 is CSAGAWAETQYF. The CDR3 DNA is TGCAGCGCCGGGGCGTGGGCAGAGACCCAGTACTTC. The chain links TRBV29-1 to TRBJ2-5; D assignment may be TRBD1 or TRBD2 (5 bases each). V dropped 7 bases and J dropped 4 bases, with 13 bases sitting between them. Germline V lookup: CDR1 SQVTM, CDR2 ANQGSEA. The CDR3 length is 12 residues.